A selection of T cell receptor beta chains follows, all from one sample in a study of tumor and adjacent non-tumor tissue in lung cancer. TCRdb reanalysed the multiplex PCR reads using MiXCR and keeps one entry per CDR3 protein. The sample contains 90,000 to 110,000 distinct CDR3 sequences, roughly two thirds of which appear only once. Specimen: distant non-tumor lung tissue. The receptors stem from a man between 60 and 75 years old with non-small cell lung cancer. CDR3s include the opening cysteine and the closing phenylalanine or tryptophan. D genes are given only for firm matches. Part of the rows lack a size; the others show once, few, many or a class for expanded clones.

len: 16
j_gene: TRBJ2-1
abundance: NA
d_gene: TRBD2
v_gene: TRBV6-5
CDR3nt: TGTGCCAGCAGTCACCGAACTAGCGGGGGCAACAATGAGCAGTTCTTC
CDR3aa: CASSHRTSGGNNEQFF

len: 14
j_gene: TRBJ2-7
abundance: many
d_gene: NA
v_gene: TRBV6-1
CDR3nt: TGTGCCAGCAGTGATCCCCTGATGCGCTACGAGCAGTACTTC
CDR3aa: CASSDPLMRYEQYF

len: 17
j_gene: TRBJ2-7
abundance: many
d_gene: NA
v_gene: TRBV4-3
CDR3nt: TGCGCCAGCAGCCAAGATTGGGGGGGGCCTGACTCCTACGAGCAGTACTTC
CDR3aa: CASSQDWGGPDSYEQYF

len: 14
j_gene: TRBJ2-2
abundance: NA
d_gene: NA
v_gene: TRBV7-8
CDR3nt: TGTGCCAGCAGCTTAGGTCTACACACCGTGGAGCTGTTTTTT
CDR3aa: CASSLGLHTVELFF

len: 15
j_gene: TRBJ1-1
abundance: NA
d_gene: NA
v_gene: TRBV5-4
CDR3nt: TGTGCCAGCAGTCTGGCGGGGGTGCTGAACACTGAAGCTTTCTTT
CDR3aa: CASSLAGVLNTEAFF

len: 14
j_gene: TRBJ2-5
abundance: NA
d_gene: NA
v_gene: TRBV4-2
CDR3nt: TGTGACAGCAGCCAAGAGGGCTATGAGAAGACCCAATACTTC
CDR3aa: CDSSQEGYEKTQYF

len: 17
j_gene: TRBJ2-7
abundance: NA
d_gene: TRBD2
v_gene: TRBV20-1
CDR3nt: TGCAGTGCTAGAGTGGCGGAGCGGGGGGCCCATACCTACGAGCAGTACTTC
CDR3aa: CSARVAERGAHTYEQYF

len: 16
j_gene: TRBJ1-6
abundance: NA
d_gene: NA
v_gene: TRBV20-1
CDR3nt: TGTAGTGCTAGAGTTCACGATGAGGGCTATAATTCAGCCCTCCACTTT
CDR3aa: CSARVHDEGYNSALHF

len: 17
j_gene: TRBJ2-5
abundance: NA
d_gene: TRBD2
v_gene: TRBV28
CDR3nt: TGTGCCAGCAGTTTAACTAGCGGGAGGGCCCGATGGGAGACCCAGTACTTC
CDR3aa: CASSLTSGRARWETQYF

len: 16
j_gene: TRBJ2-3
abundance: many
d_gene: TRBD2
v_gene: TRBV5-4
CDR3nt: TGTGCCAGCAGCTTGGGACGCGGGAGCCACACAGATACGCAGTATTTT
CDR3aa: CASSLGRGSHTDTQYF